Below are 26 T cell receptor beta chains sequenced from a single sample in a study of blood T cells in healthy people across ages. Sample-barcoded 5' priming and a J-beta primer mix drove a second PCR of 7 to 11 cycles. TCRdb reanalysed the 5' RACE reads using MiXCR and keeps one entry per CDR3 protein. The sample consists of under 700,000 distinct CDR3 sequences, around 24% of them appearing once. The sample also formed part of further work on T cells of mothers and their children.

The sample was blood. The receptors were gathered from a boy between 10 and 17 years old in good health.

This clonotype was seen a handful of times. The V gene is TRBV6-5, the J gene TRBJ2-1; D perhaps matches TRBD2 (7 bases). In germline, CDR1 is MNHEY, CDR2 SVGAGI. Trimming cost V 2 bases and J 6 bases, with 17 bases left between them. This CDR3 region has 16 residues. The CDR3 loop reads CASSYEGGTFCNEQFF. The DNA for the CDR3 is TGTGCCAGCAGTTACGAGGGGGGGACTTTCTGCAATGAGCAGTTCTTC.

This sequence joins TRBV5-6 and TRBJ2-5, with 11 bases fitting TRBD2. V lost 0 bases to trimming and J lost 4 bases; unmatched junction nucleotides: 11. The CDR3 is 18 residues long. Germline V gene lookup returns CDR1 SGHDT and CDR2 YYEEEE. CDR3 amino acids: CASSLANGLAGGSETQYF. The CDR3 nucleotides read TGTGCCAGCAGCTTGGCCAACGGCCTAGCGGGGGGCTCAGAGACCCAGTACTTC.

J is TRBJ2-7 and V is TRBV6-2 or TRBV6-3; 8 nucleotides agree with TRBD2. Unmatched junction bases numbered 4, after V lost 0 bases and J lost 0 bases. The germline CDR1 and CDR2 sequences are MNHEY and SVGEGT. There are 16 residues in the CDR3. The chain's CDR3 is CASSYSGGGFSYEQYF. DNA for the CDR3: TGTGCCAGCAGTTACTCGGGCGGGGGGTTCTCCTACGAGCAGTACTTC.

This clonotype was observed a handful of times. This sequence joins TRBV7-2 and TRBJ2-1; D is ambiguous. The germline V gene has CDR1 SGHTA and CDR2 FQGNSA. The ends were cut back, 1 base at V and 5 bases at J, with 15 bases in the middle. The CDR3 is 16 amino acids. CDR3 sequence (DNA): TGTGCCAGCAGCTTAGGCGGTCTCTCCGGCCACAATGAGCAGTTCTTC. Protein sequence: CASSLGGLSGHNEQFF. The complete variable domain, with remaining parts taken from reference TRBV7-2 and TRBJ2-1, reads GAGVSQSPSNKVTEKGKDVELRCDPISGHTALYWYRQSLGQGLEFLIYFQGNSAPDKSGLPSDRFSAERTGGSVSTLTIQRTQQEDSAVYLCASSLGGLSGHNEQFFGPGTRLTVL.

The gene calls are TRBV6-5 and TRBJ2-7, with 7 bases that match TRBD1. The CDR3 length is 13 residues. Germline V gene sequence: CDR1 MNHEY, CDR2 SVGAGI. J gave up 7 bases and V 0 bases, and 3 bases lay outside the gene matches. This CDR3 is CASSYSTGREQYF. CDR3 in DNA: TGTGCCAGCAGTTACTCGACAGGGAGAGAGCAGTACTTC.

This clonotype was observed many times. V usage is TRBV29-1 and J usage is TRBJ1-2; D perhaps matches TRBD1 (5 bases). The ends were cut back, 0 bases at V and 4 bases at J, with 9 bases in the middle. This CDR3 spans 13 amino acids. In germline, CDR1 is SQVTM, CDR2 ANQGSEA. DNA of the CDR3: TGCAGCGTTGAAGACAGGGCGGGCTATGGCTACACCTTC. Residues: CSVEDRAGYGYTF.

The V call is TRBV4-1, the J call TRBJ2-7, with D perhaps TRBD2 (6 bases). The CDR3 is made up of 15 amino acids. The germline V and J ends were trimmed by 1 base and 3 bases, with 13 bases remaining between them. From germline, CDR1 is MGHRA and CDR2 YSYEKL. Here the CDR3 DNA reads TGCGCCAGCAGCCAAGGAAGCGGGTCGATCTACGAGCAGTACTTC. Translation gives CASSQGSGSIYEQYF.

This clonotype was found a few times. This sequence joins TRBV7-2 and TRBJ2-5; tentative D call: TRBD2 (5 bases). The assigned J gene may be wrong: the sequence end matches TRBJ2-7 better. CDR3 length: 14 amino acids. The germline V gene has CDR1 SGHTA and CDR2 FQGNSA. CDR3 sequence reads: CASVFEGSSYEQYF. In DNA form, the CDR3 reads TGTGCCAGCGTCTTCGAGGGATCGTCCTACGAGCAGTACTTC.

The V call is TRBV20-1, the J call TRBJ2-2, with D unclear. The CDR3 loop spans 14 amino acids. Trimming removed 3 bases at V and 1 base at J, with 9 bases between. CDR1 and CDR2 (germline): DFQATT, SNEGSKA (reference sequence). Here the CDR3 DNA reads TGCAGTGCTAGCACCAGCAGGAACACCGGGGAGCTGTTTTTT. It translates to CSASTSRNTGELFF.

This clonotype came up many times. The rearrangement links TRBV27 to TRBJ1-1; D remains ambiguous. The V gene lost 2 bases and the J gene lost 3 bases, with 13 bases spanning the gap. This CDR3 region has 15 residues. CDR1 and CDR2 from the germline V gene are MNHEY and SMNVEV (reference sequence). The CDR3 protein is CASSLIARGDTEAFF. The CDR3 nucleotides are TGTGCCAGCAGTTTAATAGCTCGAGGAGACACTGAAGCTTTCTTT.

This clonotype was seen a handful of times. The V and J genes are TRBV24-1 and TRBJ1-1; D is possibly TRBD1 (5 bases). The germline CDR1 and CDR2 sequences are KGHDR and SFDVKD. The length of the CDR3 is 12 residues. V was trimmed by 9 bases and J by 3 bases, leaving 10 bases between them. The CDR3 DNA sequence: TGTGCCACCCCAGGGTTGGACACTGAAGCTTTCTTT. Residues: CATPGLDTEAFF.

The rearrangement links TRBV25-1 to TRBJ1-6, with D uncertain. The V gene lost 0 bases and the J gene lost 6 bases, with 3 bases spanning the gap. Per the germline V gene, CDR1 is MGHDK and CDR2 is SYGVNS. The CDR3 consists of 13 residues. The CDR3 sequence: CASSEYPNSPLHF. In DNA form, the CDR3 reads TGTGCCAGCAGTGAATATCCTAATTCACCCCTCCACTTT.

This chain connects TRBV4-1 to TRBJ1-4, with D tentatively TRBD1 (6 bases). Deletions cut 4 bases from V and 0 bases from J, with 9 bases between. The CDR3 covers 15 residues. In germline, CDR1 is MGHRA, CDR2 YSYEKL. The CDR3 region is CASSPRDTTNEKLFF. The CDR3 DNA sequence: TGCGCCAGCAGCCCAAGGGACACAACTAATGAAAAACTGTTTTTT.

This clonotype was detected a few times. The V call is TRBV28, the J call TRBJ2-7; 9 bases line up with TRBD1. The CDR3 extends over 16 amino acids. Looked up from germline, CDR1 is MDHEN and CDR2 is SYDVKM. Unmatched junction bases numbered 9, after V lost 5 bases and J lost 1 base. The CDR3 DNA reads TGTGCCAGCAGTCTCGTCTACGGGACAGGGTCCTACGAGCAGTACTTC. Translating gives CASSLVYGTGSYEQYF.

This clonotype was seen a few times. The CDR3, as DNA: TGTGCCAGCAGTGGCCGACAGGGATCCTGGGAGACCCAGTACTTC. Its translation is CASSGRQGSWETQYF. The chain employs TRBV28 and TRBJ2-5, with TRBD1 matching over 7 bases. The CDR3 covers 15 residues. Germline V gene lookup returns CDR1 MDHEN and CDR2 SYDVKM. Trimming took 5 bases from V and 5 from J; bases not matched to a gene: 11.

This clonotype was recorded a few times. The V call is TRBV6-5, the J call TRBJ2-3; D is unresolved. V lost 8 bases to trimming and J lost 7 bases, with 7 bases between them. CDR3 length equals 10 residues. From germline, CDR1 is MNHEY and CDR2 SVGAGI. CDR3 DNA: TGTGCCAGCGGGTCGAATACGCAGTATTTT. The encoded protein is CASGSNTQYF.

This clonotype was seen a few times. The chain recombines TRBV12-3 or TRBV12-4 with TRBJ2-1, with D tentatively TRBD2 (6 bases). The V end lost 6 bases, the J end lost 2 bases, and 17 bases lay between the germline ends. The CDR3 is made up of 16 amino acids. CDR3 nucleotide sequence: TGTGCCAGCAGCCCCCCCTCCGGGGGAACCTACAATGAGCAGTTCTTC. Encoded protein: CASSPPSGGTYNEQFF.

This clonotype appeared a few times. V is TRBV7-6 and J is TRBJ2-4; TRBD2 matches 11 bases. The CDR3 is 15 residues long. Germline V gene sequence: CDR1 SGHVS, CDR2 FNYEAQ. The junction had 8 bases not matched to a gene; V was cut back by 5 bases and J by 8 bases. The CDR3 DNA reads TGTGCCAGCAGCCTTAGCGGGGGGGCGGGAGACATTCAGTACTTC. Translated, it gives CASSLSGGAGDIQYF.

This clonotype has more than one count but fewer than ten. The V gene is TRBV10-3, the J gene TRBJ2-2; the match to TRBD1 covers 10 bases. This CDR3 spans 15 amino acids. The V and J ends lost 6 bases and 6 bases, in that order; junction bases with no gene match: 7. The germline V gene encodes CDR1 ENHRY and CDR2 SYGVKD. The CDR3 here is CAISAGQGMAGELFF. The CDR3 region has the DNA TGTGCCATCAGCGCGGGACAGGGGATGGCCGGGGAGCTGTTTTTT.

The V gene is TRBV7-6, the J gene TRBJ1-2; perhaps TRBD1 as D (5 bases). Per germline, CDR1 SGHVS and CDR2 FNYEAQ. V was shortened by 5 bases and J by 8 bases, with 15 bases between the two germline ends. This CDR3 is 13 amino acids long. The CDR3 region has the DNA TGTGCCAGCAGCCATGGGGCGCCCTGGGGCTACACCTTC. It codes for CASSHGAPWGYTF.

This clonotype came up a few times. The CDR3 loop is CASKGGGHNEQFF. The CDR3 DNA follows: TGCGCCAGCAAAGGGGGAGGACACAATGAGCAGTTCTTC. This chain connects TRBV5-1 to TRBJ2-1; possibly TRBD1 or TRBD2 for D (6 bases each). This CDR3 is 13 amino acids long. Germline V gene lookup returns CDR1 SGHRS and CDR2 YFSETQ. V lost 6 bases, J lost 5 bases, and 12 bases lay in between.

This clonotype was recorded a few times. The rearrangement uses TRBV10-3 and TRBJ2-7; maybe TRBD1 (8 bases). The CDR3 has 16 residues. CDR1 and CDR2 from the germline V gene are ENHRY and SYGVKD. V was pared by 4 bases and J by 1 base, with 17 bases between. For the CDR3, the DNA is TGTGCCATCAGTGGTAGCACAGGGGGAGGGTCCTACGAGCAGTACTTC. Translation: CAISGSTGGGSYEQYF.

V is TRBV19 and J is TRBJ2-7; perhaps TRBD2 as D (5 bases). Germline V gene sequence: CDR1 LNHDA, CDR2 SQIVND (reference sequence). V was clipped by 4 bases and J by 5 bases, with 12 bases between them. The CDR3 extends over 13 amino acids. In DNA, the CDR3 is TGTGCCAGTAGTACTAGCCACGGGGACGAGCAGTACTTC. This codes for CASSTSHGDEQYF. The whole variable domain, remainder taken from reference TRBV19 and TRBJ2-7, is DGGITQSPKYLFRKEGQNVTLSCEQNLNHDAMYWYRQDPGQGLRLIYYSQIVNDFQKGDIAEGYSVSREKKESFPLTVTSAQKNPTAFYLCASSTSHGDEQYFGPGTRLTVT.

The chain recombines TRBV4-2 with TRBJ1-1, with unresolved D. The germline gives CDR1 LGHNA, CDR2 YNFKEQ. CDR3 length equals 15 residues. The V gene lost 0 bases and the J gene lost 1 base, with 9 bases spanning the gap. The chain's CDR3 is CASSQDKGWNTEAFF. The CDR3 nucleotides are TGTGCCAGCAGCCAAGACAAGGGATGGAACACTGAAGCTTTCTTT.

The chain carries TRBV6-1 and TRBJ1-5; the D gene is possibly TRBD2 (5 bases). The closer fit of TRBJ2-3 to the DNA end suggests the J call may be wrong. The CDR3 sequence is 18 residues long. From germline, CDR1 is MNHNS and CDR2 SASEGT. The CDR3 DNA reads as TGTGCCAGCAGTGAAGCGCTAGGAGGAGTTACTGGTAATCAGCCCCAGTATTTT. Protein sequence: CASSEALGGVTGNQPQYF.

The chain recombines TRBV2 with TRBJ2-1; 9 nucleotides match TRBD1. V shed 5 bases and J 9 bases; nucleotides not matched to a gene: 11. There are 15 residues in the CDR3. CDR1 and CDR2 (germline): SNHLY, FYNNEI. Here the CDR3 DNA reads TGTGCCAGCAGTCCTGGGACAGGGTGGGTCAGTGAGCAGTTCTTC. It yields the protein CASSPGTGWVSEQFF.